These 28 T cell receptor beta chains came from one sample sequenced in a study of CD8+ T cells in alopecia areata. RNA, once extracted, was reverse transcribed into cDNA for use as the sequencing template. Profiled with immunoSEQ multiplex PCR; TCRdb holds only in-frame clones, not every one. The data show fewer than 250,000 clones, around 62% seen once. Sequencing used CD4+ T cells sorted from blood, obtained at week 0. The receptors were sampled from a human donor with alopecia areata.

The rearrangement joins TRBV5-4 to TRBJ2-5; 10 bases agree with TRBD1. The trim removed 2 bases at V and 5 bases at J, leaving 6 bases unmatched. Germline V lookup: CDR1 SGHNT, CDR2 YYREEE (reference sequence). The CDR3 loop spans 15 amino acids. CDR3: CASSLAGTGVETQYF. CDR3 sequence (DNA): TGTGCCAGCAGCTTAGCCGGGACAGGGGTGGAGACCCAGTACTTC.

The chain recombines TRBV28 with TRBJ2-7; no clear D. The V end lost 3 bases, the J end lost 0 bases, and 3 bases lay between the germline ends. CDR1 and CDR2 from the germline V gene are MDHEN and SYDVKM. This CDR3 has 12 residues. The CDR3 sequence is CASSFLSYEQYF. DNA of the CDR3: TGTGCCAGCAGTTTCCTCTCCTACGAGCAGTACTTC.

The chain recombines TRBV4-1 with TRBJ1-1, with D unclear. Trimming pared 6 bases from V and 5 bases from J, leaving 13 bases between. Germline CDR1 and CDR2: MGHRA and YSYEKL. CDR3 length: 13 residues. The CDR3: CASRSASGTEAFF. The CDR3 DNA follows: TGCGCCAGCAGGTCCGCCTCGGGGACTGAAGCTTTCTTT.

The chain uses TRBV30 and TRBJ2-1; TRBD1 is a possible D gene (6 bases). The CDR3 length is 13 residues. Germline CDR1 and CDR2: GTSNPN and SVGIG (reference sequence). The germline V and J ends were trimmed by 0 bases and 9 bases, with 12 bases remaining between them. CDR3 in amino acids: CAWSVRIGGEQFF. The DNA for the CDR3 is TGTGCCTGGAGTGTACGTATAGGGGGTGAGCAGTTCTTC.

This clone came up a few times. The J gene is TRBJ2-7, the V gene TRBV5-1; 7 positions match TRBD1. This CDR3 contains 13 residues. The germline CDR1 and CDR2 sequences are SGHRS and YFSETQ. With V trimmed by 2 bases and J by 2 bases, 1 base remained unmatched. The CDR3 here is CASSFGTAYEQYF. In DNA, the CDR3 is TGCGCCAGCAGCTTCGGGACAGCCTACGAGCAGTACTTC.

This sequence joins TRBV9 and TRBJ1-2; D not resolved. The CDR3 runs 14 residues. Germline lookup yields CDR1 SGDLS and CDR2 YYNGEE. V was shortened by 3 bases and J by 5 bases, with 14 bases between the two germline ends. CDR3 sequence: CASSERLGPYGYTF. Written as DNA, the CDR3 is TGTGCCAGCAGCGAACGCCTCGGGCCATATGGCTACACCTTC.

The rearrangement joins TRBV9 to TRBJ1-1; D unclear. V lost 4 bases and J 3 bases, leaving 16 bases between the germline ends. The CDR3 consists of 15 residues. Per the germline V gene, CDR1 is SGDLS and CDR2 is YYNGEE. The CDR3 DNA reads TGTGCCAGCAGCCCAACGGTGGCGGATTACACTGAAGCTTTCTTT. This codes for CASSPTVADYTEAFF.

The V gene is TRBV7-9, the J gene TRBJ2-1; tentatively, D is TRBD2 (5 bases). The CDR3 has 17 residues. With 1 base removed from V and 3 bases from J, the gap between germline ends came to 16 bases. Germline CDR1 is SEHNR and CDR2 is FQNEAQ (reference sequence). The CDR3 is CASSLGTRAGVYNEQFF. The CDR3, as DNA: TGTGCCAGCAGCTTAGGGACCCGGGCGGGTGTCTACAATGAGCAGTTCTTC.

This clone occurred once. V gene TRBV7-8 combines with J gene TRBJ2-5; 9 bases match TRBD1. Germline CDR1 reads SGHVS; CDR2 reads FQNEAQ. The CDR3 totals 17 residues. V shed 1 base and J 7 bases; nucleotides not matched to a gene: 13. The CDR3 DNA is TGTGCCAGCAGCTTAGGGCGGGACAGGGTCTCCGGAGGGACCCAGTACTTC. Translation: CASSLGRDRVSGGTQYF.

This clone was counted a few times. The rearrangement joins TRBV4-1 to TRBJ2-7, with 7 bases identical to TRBD2. The CDR3 consists of 16 residues. V shed 2 bases, J shed 2 bases, and the junction held 9 bases outside the gene matches. Germline CDR1 is MGHRA and CDR2 is YSYEKL. The CDR3 DNA sequence: TGCGCCAGCAGCCAAAGATCGGCGGGAGTCGCCTACGAGCAGTACTTC. It translates to CASSQRSAGVAYEQYF.

V is TRBV6-5 and J is TRBJ2-1; no reliable D call. Germline-derived CDR1 and CDR2 are MNHEY and SVGAGI. The CDR3 extends over 14 amino acids. V lost 0 bases and J 9 bases, leaving 12 bases between the germline ends. The CDR3 region has the DNA TGTGCCAGCAGTTACTCGATCTCGGCGCGTGAGCAGTTCTTC. It codes for CASSYSISAREQFF.

The chain joins TRBV5-1 to TRBJ2-7; possible D gene TRBD1, 7 bases. This CDR3 comprises 16 residues. In germline, CDR1 is SGHRS, CDR2 YFSETQ. V was pared by 7 bases and J by 4 bases, with 24 bases between. The CDR3 nucleotides are TGCGCCAGCGCCGAACGGCCAGGGGGGTCCCTTTACGAGCAGTACTTC. Translation gives CASAERPGGSLYEQYF.

This clone came up a few times. The V gene is TRBV29-1, the J gene TRBJ1-3, with D unresolved. CDR3 length: 15 residues. In germline, CDR1 is SQVTM, CDR2 ANQGSEA. V lost 5 bases, J lost 0 bases, and 14 bases lay in between. The CDR3 nucleotides read TGCAGCGTTTTAGGCTCTCGGGCCTCTGGAAACACCATATATTTT. This translates into CSVLGSRASGNTIYF.

The V and J genes are TRBV7-8 and TRBJ2-1, with D perhaps matching TRBD2 (6 bases). This CDR3 contains 13 residues. Trimming took off 3 bases at V and 15 bases at J, with 18 bases between the two ends. CDR1 is SGHVS, CDR2 FQNEAQ, per germline. The DNA for the CDR3 is TGTGCCAGCAGCTTCGCTAGCGCCTCCGTTGCGTTCTTC. Amino acids: CASSFASASVAFF.

The chain uses TRBV30 and TRBJ2-1; TRBD2 matches at 9 bases. This CDR3 has 15 residues. The germline V gene has CDR1 GTSNPN and CDR2 SVGIG (reference sequence). V dropped 2 bases and J dropped 2; count of bases not matched to a gene: 4. The CDR3 coding sequence is TGTGCCTGGAGTCGACTAGCGGATACCTACAATGAGCAGTTCTTC. Translated, it gives CAWSRLADTYNEQFF.

This sequence joins TRBV29-1 and TRBJ2-3; 9 nucleotides agree with TRBD2. The CDR3 consists of 12 residues. J lost 5 bases, V lost 7 bases, and 4 bases had no gene match. Germline CDR1 is SQVTM and CDR2 is ANQGSEA. CDR3 nucleotide sequence: TGCAGCGCACAACTAGCGGGAGATACGCAGTATTTT. This translates into CSAQLAGDTQYF.

This rearrangement joins TRBV7-9 to TRBJ1-4, with D maybe TRBD1 (6 bases). Per germline, CDR1 SEHNR and CDR2 FQNEAQ (reference sequence). V shed 5 bases and J shed 13 bases, with 14 bases lying between them. This CDR3 has 12 residues. CDR3 sequence reads: CASSQPTGGLFF. The CDR3 DNA reads as TGTGCCAGCAGCCAACCGACAGGCGGACTGTTTTTT. Combining the CDR3 with reference TRBV7-9 and TRBJ1-4 gives the whole variable domain DTGVSQNPRHKITKRGQNVTFRCDPISEHNRLYWYRQTLGQGPEFLTYFQNEAQLEKSRLLSDRFSAERPKGSFSTLEIQRTEQGDSAMYLCASSQPTGGLFFGSGTQLSVL.

The chain recombines TRBV5-1 with TRBJ1-2; 9 bases align to TRBD1. Germline V gene sequence: CDR1 SGHRS, CDR2 YFSETQ. The V and J ends lost 0 bases and 8 bases, in that order; junction bases with no gene match: 5. The CDR3 totals 14 residues. The CDR3 bases are TGCGCCAGCAGCTTGGACAGGGGGCAGAAGGGCTACACCTTC. Residues: CASSLDRGQKGYTF. Combining the CDR3 with reference TRBV5-1 and TRBJ1-2 gives the whole variable domain KAGVTQTPRYLIKTRGQQVTLSCSPISGHRSVSWYQQTPGQGLQFLFEYFSETQRNKGNFPGRFSGRQFSNSRSEMNVSTLELGDSALYLCASSLDRGQKGYTFGSGTRLTVV.

This clone has just a few counts. This sequence joins TRBV30 and TRBJ1-2, with no clear D. The CDR3 totals 12 residues. Trimming took 3 bases from V and 8 from J, leaving 13 bases between them. Germline CDR1 GTSNPN, CDR2 SVGIG (reference sequence). CDR3 in amino acids: CAWRHRLRGYTF. The CDR3, as DNA: TGTGCCTGGAGACACCGGTTGAGGGGCTACACCTTC. The whole variable domain, filled in from reference TRBV30 and TRBJ1-2, reads SQTIHQWPATLVQPVGSPLSLECTVEGTSNPNLYWYRQAAGRGLQLLFYSVGIGQISSEVPQNLSASRPQDRQFILSSKKLLLSDSGFYLCAWRHRLRGYTFGSGTRLTVV.

The rearrangement links TRBV5-1 to TRBJ1-1; 9 bases fit TRBD1. V trimming: 4 bases; J trimming: 8 bases; junction bases outside the gene matches: 12. The germline gives CDR1 SGHRS, CDR2 YFSETQ. The CDR3 consists of 15 residues. The CDR3 DNA follows: TGCGCCAGCAGCCCAATACCGGGACAGGGTTTAGAAGCTTTCTTT. Translating it yields CASSPIPGQGLEAFF.

In its sample, this clone was seen a few times. The CDR3 DNA sequence: TGCGCCAGCAGCTTGACCAGGATAGCAGGGCCTCAGAACCGCCAAGAGACCCAGTACTTC. The encoded protein is CASSLTRIAGPQNRQETQYF. V gene TRBV5-1 combines with J gene TRBJ2-5, with a possible D match to TRBD1 (5 bases). V gave up 1 base and J gave up 1 base, with 26 bases separating them. The germline V gene encodes CDR1 SGHRS and CDR2 YFSETQ. The CDR3 has 20 residues.

This chain joins TRBV29-1 and TRBJ2-7; the D gene is possibly TRBD2 (5 bases). Germline V gives CDR1 SQVTM, CDR2 ANQGSEA. The CDR3 covers 13 residues. V was clipped by 5 bases and J by 5 bases, with 16 bases between them. The CDR3 protein is CSVTIGRLDEQYF. CDR3 nucleotide sequence: TGCAGCGTTACTATTGGGAGATTGGACGAGCAGTACTTC.

This clone turned up a few times. The rearrangement uses TRBV2 and TRBJ2-1; 8 bases align to TRBD2. The CDR3 runs to 13 residues. Germline CDR1 is SNHLY and CDR2 is FYNNEI. Trimming cost V 7 bases and J 15 bases; bases outside gene matches: 14. The CDR3 region is CASIGNREGVPFF. The CDR3 DNA reads as TGTGCCAGCATTGGGAATCGGGAGGGGGTTCCGTTCTTC.

V is TRBV6-5 and J is TRBJ2-3; D is ambiguous. V was shortened by 11 bases and J by 1 base, with 16 bases between the two germline ends. This CDR3 has 14 residues. Germline CDR1 MNHEY, CDR2 SVGAGI. The CDR3 DNA is TGTGCCCCGGGCCAGCAGGTACGCACAGATACGCAGTATTTT. Translating it yields CAPGQQVRTDTQYF.

The V call is TRBV7-3, the J call TRBJ1-2; possibly TRBD1 for D (5 bases). CDR3 length equals 13 residues. Germline CDR1 is SGHTA and CDR2 is FQGTGA. V gave up 5 bases and J gave up 4 bases, with 11 bases separating them. The CDR3 sequence: CASSSGDGYGYTF. The CDR3 DNA sequence: TGTGCCAGCAGCAGCGGGGACGGCTATGGCTACACCTTC.

The chain employs TRBV10-1 and TRBJ2-7; 10 bases fit TRBD2. The CDR3 contains 12 residues. The junction had 1 base not matched to a gene; V was cut back by 8 bases and J by 3 bases. CDR1 is WNHNN and CDR2 is SYGVQD in the germline V gene (reference sequence). In DNA, the CDR3 is TGCGCCAGCGGGACTAGCGTCTACGAGCAGTACTTC. This codes for CASGTSVYEQYF.

This chain joins TRBV30 and TRBJ2-1; D is unclear. The V end was cut by 0 bases, the J end by 12 bases, with 12 bases between. This CDR3 is built from 12 residues. Germline V gives CDR1 GTSNPN, CDR2 SVGIG (reference sequence). The CDR3 reads CAWSVPSRTQFF. The CDR3 nucleotides read TGTGCCTGGAGTGTACCCTCGAGGACGCAGTTCTTC.

This chain uses TRBV9 with TRBJ1-1; a possible D gene is TRBD1 (6 bases). Per the germline V gene, CDR1 is SGDLS and CDR2 is YYNGEE. The CDR3 contains 14 residues. V shed 0 bases and J shed 7 bases, with 13 bases lying between them. This CDR3 is CASSVVPEGGEAFF. The CDR3 DNA reads TGTGCCAGCAGCGTAGTGCCCGAAGGGGGTGAAGCTTTCTTT.